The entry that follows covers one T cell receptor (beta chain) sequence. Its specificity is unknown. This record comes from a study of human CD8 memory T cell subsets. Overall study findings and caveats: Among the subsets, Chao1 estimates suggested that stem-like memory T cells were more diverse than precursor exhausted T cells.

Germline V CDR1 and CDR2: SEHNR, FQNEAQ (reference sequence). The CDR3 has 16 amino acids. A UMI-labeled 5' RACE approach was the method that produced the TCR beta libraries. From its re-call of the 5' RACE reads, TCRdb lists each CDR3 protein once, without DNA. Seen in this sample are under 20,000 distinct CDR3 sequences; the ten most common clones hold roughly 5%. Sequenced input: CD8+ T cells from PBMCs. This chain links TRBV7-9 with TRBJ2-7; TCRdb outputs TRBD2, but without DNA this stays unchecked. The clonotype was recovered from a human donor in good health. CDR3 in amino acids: CASSPPLGPGIHEQYF.